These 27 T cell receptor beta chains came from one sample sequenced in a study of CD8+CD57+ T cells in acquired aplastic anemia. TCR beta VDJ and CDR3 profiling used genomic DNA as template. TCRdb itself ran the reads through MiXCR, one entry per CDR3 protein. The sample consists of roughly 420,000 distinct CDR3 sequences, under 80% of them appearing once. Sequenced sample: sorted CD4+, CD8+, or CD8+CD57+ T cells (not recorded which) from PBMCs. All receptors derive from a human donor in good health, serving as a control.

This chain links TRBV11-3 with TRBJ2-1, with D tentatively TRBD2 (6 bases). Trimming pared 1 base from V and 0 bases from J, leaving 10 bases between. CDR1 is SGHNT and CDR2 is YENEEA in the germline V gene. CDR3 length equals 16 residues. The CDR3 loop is CASSLGGKGSYNEQFF. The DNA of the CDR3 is TGTGCCAGCAGCTTAGGCGGGAAAGGCTCCTACAATGAGCAGTTCTTC.

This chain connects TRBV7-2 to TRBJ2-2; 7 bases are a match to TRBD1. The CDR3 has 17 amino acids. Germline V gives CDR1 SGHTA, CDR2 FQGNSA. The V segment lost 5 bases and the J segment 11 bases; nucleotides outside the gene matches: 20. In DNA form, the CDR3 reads TGTGCCAGCAGCGAGGGGGCCGGGGATGGGGCCAACGTCGAGCTGTTTTTT. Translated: CASSEGAGDGANVELFF.

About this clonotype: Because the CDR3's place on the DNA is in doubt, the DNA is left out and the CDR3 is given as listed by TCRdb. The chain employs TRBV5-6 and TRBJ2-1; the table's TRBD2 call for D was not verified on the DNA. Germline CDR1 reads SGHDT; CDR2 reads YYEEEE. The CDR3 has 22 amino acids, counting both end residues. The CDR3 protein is CDSSFYICSATAASGGYNEQFF.

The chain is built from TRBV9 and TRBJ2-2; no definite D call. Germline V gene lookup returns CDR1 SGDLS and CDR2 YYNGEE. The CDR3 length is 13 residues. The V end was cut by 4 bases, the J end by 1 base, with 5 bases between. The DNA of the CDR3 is TGTGCCAGCAGCAGGCAGAACACCGGGGAGCTGTTTTTT. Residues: CASSRQNTGELFF.

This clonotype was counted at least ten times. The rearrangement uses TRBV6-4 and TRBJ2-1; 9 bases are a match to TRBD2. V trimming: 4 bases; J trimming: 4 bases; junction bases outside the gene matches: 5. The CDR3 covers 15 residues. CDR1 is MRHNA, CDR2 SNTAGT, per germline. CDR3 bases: TGTGCCAGCAGTGCCCTAGCGGGGAGTTACAATGAGCAGTTCTTC. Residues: CASSALAGSYNEQFF.

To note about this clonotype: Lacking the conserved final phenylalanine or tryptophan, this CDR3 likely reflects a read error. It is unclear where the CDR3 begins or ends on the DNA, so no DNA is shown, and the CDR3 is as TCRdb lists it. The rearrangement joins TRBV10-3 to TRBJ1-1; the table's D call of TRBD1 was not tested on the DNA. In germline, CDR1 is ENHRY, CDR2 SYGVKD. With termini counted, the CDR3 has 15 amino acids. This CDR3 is CAIRGGGGLGKEALP.

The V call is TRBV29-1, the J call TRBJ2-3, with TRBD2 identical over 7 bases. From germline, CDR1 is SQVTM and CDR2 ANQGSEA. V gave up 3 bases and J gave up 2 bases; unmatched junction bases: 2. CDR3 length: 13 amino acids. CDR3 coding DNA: TGCAGCGTTGACAGCGGGGACACAGATACGCAGTATTTT. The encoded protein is CSVDSGDTDTQYF.

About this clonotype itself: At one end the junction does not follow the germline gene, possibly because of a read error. The CDR3, as DNA: TGCGCCAGCAGTGAGTCGAAATCGGGACTCTACGATTACAATGAGCAGTTCTTC. The encoded protein is CASSESKSGLYDYNEQFF. The rearrangement links TRBV13 to TRBJ2-1; D may be TRBD2 (6 bases). This CDR3 spans 18 amino acids. Germline loops: CDR1 PRHDT, CDR2 FYEKMQ (reference sequence).

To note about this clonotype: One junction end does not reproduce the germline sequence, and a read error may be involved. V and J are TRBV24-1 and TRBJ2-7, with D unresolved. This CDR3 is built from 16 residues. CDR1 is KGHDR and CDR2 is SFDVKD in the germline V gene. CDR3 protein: CATSDQFHSAKSDPDF. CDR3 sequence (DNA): TGTGCCACCAGTGACCAGTTCCACAGCGCCAAATCCGACCCAGACTTC.

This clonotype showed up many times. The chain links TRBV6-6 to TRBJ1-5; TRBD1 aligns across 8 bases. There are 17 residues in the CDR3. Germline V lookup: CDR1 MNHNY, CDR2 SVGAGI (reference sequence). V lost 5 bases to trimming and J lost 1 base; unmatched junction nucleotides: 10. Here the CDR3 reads CASSTIRGTGSNQPQHF. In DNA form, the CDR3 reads TGTGCCAGCAGTACAATCCGGGGGACAGGAAGCAATCAGCCCCAGCATTTT.

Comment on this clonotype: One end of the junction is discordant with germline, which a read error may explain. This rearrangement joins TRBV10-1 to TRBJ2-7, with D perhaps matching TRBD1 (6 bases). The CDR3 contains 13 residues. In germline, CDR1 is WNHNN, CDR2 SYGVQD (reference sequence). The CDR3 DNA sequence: TGTGCCAGCCGCCGGGACACGACCGACGAGCAGTACTTC. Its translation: CASRRDTTDEQYF.

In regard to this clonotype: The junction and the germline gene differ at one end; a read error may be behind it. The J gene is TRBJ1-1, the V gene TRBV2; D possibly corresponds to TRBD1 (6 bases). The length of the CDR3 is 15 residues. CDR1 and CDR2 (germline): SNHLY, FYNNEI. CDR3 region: CASTKDRSGNTEAFF. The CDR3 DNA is TGCGCCAGCACCAAAGACAGGTCAGGCAACACTGAAGCTTTCTTT.

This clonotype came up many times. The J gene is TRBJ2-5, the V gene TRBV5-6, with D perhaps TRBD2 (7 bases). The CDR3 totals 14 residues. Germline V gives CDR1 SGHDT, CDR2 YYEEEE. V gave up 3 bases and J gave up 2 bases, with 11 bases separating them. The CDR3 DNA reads TGTGCCAGCAGCTGGGCGGGGGCTCAAGAGACCCAGTACTTC. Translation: CASSWAGAQETQYF.

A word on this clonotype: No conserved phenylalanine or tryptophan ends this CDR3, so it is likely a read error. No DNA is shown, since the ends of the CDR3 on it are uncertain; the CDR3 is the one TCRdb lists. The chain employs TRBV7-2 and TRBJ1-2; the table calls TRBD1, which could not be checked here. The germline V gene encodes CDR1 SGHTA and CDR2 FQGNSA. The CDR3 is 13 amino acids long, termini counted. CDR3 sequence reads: CASSRPSRAETPY.

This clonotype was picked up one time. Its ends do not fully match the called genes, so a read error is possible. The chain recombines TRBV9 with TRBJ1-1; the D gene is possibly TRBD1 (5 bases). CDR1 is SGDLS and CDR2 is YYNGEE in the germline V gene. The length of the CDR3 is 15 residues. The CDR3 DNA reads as TGCGCCAGCAGCCAAGCTCCGGCGGGGGACACTGAAGCTTTCTTT. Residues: CASSQAPAGDTEAFF.

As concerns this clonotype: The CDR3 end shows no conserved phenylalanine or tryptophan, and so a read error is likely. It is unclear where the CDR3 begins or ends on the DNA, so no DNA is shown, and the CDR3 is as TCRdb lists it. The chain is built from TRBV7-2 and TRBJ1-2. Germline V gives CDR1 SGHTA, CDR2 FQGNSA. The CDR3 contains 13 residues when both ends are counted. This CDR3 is CASSFRGKARSTP.

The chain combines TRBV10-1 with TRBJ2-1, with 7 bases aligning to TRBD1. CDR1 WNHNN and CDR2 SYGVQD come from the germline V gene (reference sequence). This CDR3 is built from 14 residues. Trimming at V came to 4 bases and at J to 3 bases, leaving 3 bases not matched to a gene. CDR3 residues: CASSVTGNYNEQFF. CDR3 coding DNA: TGCGCCAGCAGTGTGACAGGGAACTACAATGAGCAGTTCTTC.

CDR3 bases: TGTGCCACCAGTGGCTCGACGGGGAGCTACACCTTC. Its translation is CATSGSTGSYTF. The chain uses TRBV24-1 and TRBJ1-2, with no clear D. V was clipped by 5 bases and J by 9 bases, with 12 bases between them. The CDR3 is 12 residues long. The germline CDR1 and CDR2 sequences are KGHDR and SFDVKD.

The CDR3 loop reads CAIRGDRGSEAFF. CDR3 bases: TGTGCCATCAGGGGGGACAGGGGGTCTGAAGCTTTCTTT. The chain joins TRBV10-3 to TRBJ1-1, with 11 bases matching TRBD1. There are 13 residues in the CDR3. The junction had 3 bases not matched to a gene; V was cut back by 6 bases and J by 6 bases. The germline V gene has CDR1 ENHRY and CDR2 SYGVKD.

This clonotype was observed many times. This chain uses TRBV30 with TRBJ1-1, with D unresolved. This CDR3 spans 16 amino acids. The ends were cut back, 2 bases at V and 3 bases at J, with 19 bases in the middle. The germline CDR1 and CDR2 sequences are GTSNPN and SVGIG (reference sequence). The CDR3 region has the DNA TGTGCCTGGAGTTTTTCGAGTCTCCTTCTGGACACTGAAGCTTTCTTT. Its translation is CAWSFSSLLLDTEAFF.

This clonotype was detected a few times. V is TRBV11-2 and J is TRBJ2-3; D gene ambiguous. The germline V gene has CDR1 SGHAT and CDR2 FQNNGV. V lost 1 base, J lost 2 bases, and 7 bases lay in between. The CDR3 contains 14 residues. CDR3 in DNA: TGTGCCAGCAGCTTAGGTTTCTACACAGATACGCAGTATTTT. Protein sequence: CASSLGFYTDTQYF.

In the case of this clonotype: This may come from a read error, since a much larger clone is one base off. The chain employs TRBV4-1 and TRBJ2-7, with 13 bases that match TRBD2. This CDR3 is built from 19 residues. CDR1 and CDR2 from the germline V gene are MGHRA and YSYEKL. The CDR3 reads CASSQDSGRTSGGTYEQYF. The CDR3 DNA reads TGCGCCAGCAGCCAAGATTCCGGTAGGACTAGCGGGGGAACCTATGAGCAGTACTTC.

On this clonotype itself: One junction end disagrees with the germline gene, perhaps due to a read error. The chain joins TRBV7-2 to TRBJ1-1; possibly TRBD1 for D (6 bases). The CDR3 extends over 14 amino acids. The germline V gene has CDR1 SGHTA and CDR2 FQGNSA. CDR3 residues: CASSLVWGGQDTQF. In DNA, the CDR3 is TGTGCCAGCAGCTTAGTGTGGGGGGGCCAGGATACGCAGTTT.

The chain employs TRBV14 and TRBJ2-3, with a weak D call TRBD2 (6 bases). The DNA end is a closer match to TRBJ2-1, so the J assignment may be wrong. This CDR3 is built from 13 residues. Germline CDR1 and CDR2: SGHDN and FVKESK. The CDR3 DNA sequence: TGTGCCAGCAGCCTTCTAGCGCAGCATGGGCAGTTCTTC. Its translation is CASSLLAQHGQFF.

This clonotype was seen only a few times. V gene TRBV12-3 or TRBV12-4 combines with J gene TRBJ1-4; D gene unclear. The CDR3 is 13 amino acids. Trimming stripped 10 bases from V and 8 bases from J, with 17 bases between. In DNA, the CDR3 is TGTGCCAACGATTTCGGGTCGCAGGAAAAACTGTTTTTT. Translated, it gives CANDFGSQEKLFF.

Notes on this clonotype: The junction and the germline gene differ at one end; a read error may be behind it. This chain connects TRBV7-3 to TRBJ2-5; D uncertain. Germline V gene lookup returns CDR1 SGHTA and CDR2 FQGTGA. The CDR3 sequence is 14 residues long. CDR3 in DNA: TGTGCCAGCAGCTCCGGGCAGATGCACACTGAAGCTTTCTTC. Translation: CASSSGQMHTEAFF.

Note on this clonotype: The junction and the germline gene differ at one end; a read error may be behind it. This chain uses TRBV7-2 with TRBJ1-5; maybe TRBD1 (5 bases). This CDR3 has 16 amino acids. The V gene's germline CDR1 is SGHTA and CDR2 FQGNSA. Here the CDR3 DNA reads TGTGCCGGCAGCTTAGGGACGGGGGGGTGGGGTCAGGACCAGCATTTT. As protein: CAGSLGTGGWGQDQHF.